Reported below is one T cell receptor beta chain. The length of the CDR3 is 13 residues. Trimming left V 5 bases short and J 7 bases short, with 12 bases between. Germline CDR1 and CDR2: MGHRA and YSYEKL. The table came from immunoSEQ multiplex PCR; TCRdb's copy has only in-frame clones and leaves some out. The table includes some 60,000 clones, about nine tenths detected once. The record originates from a study of T cell changes during pregnancy in multiple sclerosis. The V gene is TRBV4-1, the J gene TRBJ1-5; TRBD1 is a possible D gene (5 bases). Here the sequenced sample was peripheral blood, taken in the first trimester of pregnancy. The receptor was isolated from a female donor in good health, enrolled as a control in a pregnancy study. The CDR3 here is CASSGANLQPQHF. The CDR3, as DNA: TGCGCCAGCAGCGGGGCAAATTTACAGCCCCAGCATTTT.